The 21 T cell receptor beta chains given below trace back to one sample, sequenced in a study of early stage breast cancer tumors (dated by TCRdb to about 2017). Library construction relied on the immunoSEQ multiplex PCR assay. Entries here come from immuneACCESS through TCRdb and include only in-frame sequences with V and J called. Some clones fail to appear in such tables; in the studies checked, an unresolved V gene covers under half of the shortfall, and the cause of the remainder is unknown. The table for this sample lists roughly 56,000 clones; 70% to 80% of them were counted only once. The top ten clonotypes cover 3.4% of the sample. Sequencing used blood. These TCRs come from a person in their thirties with breast cancer.

The chain combines TRBV19 with TRBJ1-6; perhaps TRBD1 as D (5 bases). Germline V CDR1 and CDR2: LNHDA, SQIVND (reference sequence). Between the trimmed V and J ends, which lost 6 bases and 4 bases, there was a span of 19 bases. The CDR3 is 17 residues long. CDR3 loop: CASRPQVGQRYNSPLHF. CDR3 sequence (DNA): TGTGCCAGTAGACCACAGGTAGGCCAGAGGTATAATTCACCCCTCCACTTT.

The chain is built from TRBV6-6 and TRBJ2-3; no definite D call. Trimming pared 5 bases from V and 5 bases from J, leaving 17 bases between. Germline CDR1 and CDR2: MNHNY and SVGAGI (reference sequence). The CDR3 loop spans 15 amino acids. CDR3 DNA: TGTGCCAGCAGTCAGCAGACCCCGAGGCGAGATACGCAGTATTTT. This sequence encodes CASSQQTPRRDTQYF.

V gene TRBV2 combines with J gene TRBJ2-7, with D unresolved. This CDR3 region has 10 residues. The germline V and J ends were trimmed by 10 bases and 5 bases, with 9 bases remaining between them. Looked up from germline, CDR1 is SNHLY and CDR2 is FYNNEI. The CDR3 coding sequence is TGTGCCACCTCCTTAGACGAGCAGTACTTC. Its protein product is CATSLDEQYF. The variable domain in full, with the rest retrieved from reference TRBV2 and TRBJ2-7, is EPEVTQTPSHQVTQMGQEVILRCVPISNHLYFYWYRQILGQKVEFLVSFYNNEISEKSEIFDDQFSVERPDGSNFTLKIRSTKLEDSAMYFCATSLDEQYFGPGTRLTVT.

This clone has more than one count but fewer than ten. The chain joins TRBV2 to TRBJ1-2; perhaps TRBD1 as D (5 bases). Germline lookup yields CDR1 SNHLY and CDR2 FYNNEI. V was clipped by 0 bases and J by 7 bases, with 12 bases between them. This CDR3 contains 14 residues. The CDR3 loop reads CASSEALRTSGYTF. DNA for the CDR3: TGTGCCAGCAGTGAAGCATTGAGGACAAGTGGCTACACCTTC.

V usage is TRBV10-3 and J usage is TRBJ2-1; 9 bases agree with TRBD1. Germline V CDR1 and CDR2: ENHRY, SYGVKD. The CDR3 length is 15 residues. The V gene end was trimmed by 6 bases and the J gene end by 3 bases; junction bases not matched to a gene: 6. DNA of the CDR3: TGTGCCATCAGACCCGGGACAGGGATCTACAATGAGCAGTTCTTC. This translates into CAIRPGTGIYNEQFF.

The chain recombines TRBV25-1 with TRBJ2-7, with 8 bases lining up with TRBD1. The CDR3 totals 15 residues. Germline CDR1 and CDR2: MGHDK and SYGVNS. The trim removed 2 bases at V and 3 bases at J, leaving 6 bases unmatched. CDR3 bases: TGTGCCAGCAGTGAACCCGGGACAGGTAACTACGAGCAGTACTTC. It is translated as CASSEPGTGNYEQYF.

In its sample, this clone was seen once. This sequence joins TRBV6-5 and TRBJ1-2; TRBD1 might be the D (5 bases). The CDR3 is made up of 14 amino acids. V was trimmed by 5 bases and J by 7 bases, leaving 17 bases between them. The germline V gene encodes CDR1 MNHEY and CDR2 SVGAGI. In DNA form, the CDR3 reads TGTGCCAGCAGTATAAATGAAAGGGGCGGTGGCTACACCTTC. It yields the protein CASSINERGGGYTF.

V and J are TRBV7-2 and TRBJ2-7; D gene uncertain. The V end lost 5 bases, the J end lost 3 bases, and 20 bases lay between the germline ends. The germline V gene has CDR1 SGHTA and CDR2 FQGNSA. The CDR3 loop spans 16 amino acids. The CDR3 DNA follows: TGTGCCAGCAGCCCCTACAACAGAGACAACTACTACGAGCAGTACTTC. It translates to CASSPYNRDNYYEQYF. The whole variable domain, filled in from reference TRBV7-2 and TRBJ2-7, reads GAGVSQSPSNKVTEKGKDVELRCDPISGHTALYWYRQSLGQGLEFLIYFQGNSAPDKSGLPSDRFSAERTGGSVSTLTIQRTQQEDSAVYLCASSPYNRDNYYEQYFGPGTRLTVT.

This clone was observed once. The CDR3 loop is CATSRETGSVGEQYF. CDR3 in DNA: TGTGCCACCAGCAGAGAAACAGGATCAGTGGGCGAGCAGTACTTC. This sequence joins TRBV15 and TRBJ2-7, with TRBD1 as a possible D gene (5 bases). V was trimmed by 0 bases and J by 6 bases, leaving 15 bases between them. The CDR3 runs 15 residues. Germline CDR1 LNHNV, CDR2 YYDKDF (reference sequence).

This clone came up once. The chain is built from TRBV4-3 and TRBJ2-1; D remains unclear. V was clipped by 1 base and J by 8 bases, with 12 bases between them. The V gene's germline CDR1 is LGHNA and CDR2 YSLEER. The CDR3 spans 14 residues. CDR3 DNA sequence: TGCGCCAGCAGCCAAGTTACGGGCGTGGATGAGCAGTTCTTC. It yields the protein CASSQVTGVDEQFF.

The chain links TRBV7-8 to TRBJ2-1, with D possibly TRBD2 on 5 matching bases. Between the trimmed V and J ends, which lost 5 bases and 4 bases, there was a span of 24 bases. Germline loops: CDR1 SGHVS, CDR2 FQNEAQ. This CDR3 contains 18 residues. This chain's CDR3 is CASSPRSAGAGSYNEQFF. CDR3 bases: TGTGCCAGCAGCCCCAGGTCGGCGGGTGCGGGTTCTTACAATGAGCAGTTCTTC.

The genes are TRBV27 and TRBJ1-1; tentative D call: TRBD1 (5 bases). This CDR3 region has 16 residues. CDR1 is MNHEY, CDR2 SMNVEV, per germline (reference sequence). Trimming took 6 bases from V and 0 from J, leaving 17 bases between them. The CDR3 region is CASSLSYEGLNTEAFF. The CDR3 DNA reads TGTGCCAGCAGCCTCAGCTATGAGGGGTTGAACACTGAAGCTTTCTTT.

The chain links TRBV29-1 to TRBJ2-7, with 14 bases matching TRBD2. V trimming: 7 bases; J trimming: 6 bases; junction bases outside the gene matches: 8. Germline lookup yields CDR1 SQVTM and CDR2 ANQGSEA. The CDR3 contains 14 residues. In nucleotides, the CDR3 is TGCAGCGCCGACAGGGGGACTAGCGGGAGCGAGCAGTACTTC. Residues: CSADRGTSGSEQYF.

The chain carries TRBV7-2 and TRBJ1-5; no clear D gene. Germline loops: CDR1 SGHTA, CDR2 FQGNSA. Between the trimmed V and J ends, which lost 2 bases and 6 bases, there was a span of 14 bases. The length of the CDR3 is 15 residues. CDR3 residues: CASSLMYGSGQPQHF. The CDR3 DNA follows: TGTGCCAGCAGCTTAATGTACGGTAGCGGTCAGCCCCAGCATTTT.

The chain uses TRBV15 and TRBJ1-6; unclear D gene. The V gene lost 1 base and the J gene lost 0 bases, with 10 bases spanning the gap. The germline V gene encodes CDR1 LNHNV and CDR2 YYDKDF (reference sequence). This CDR3 has 17 residues. The CDR3 DNA reads as TGTGCCACCAGCAGAGCCCCGCCGGGCTCCTATAATTCACCCCTCCACTTT. Its protein product is CATSRAPPGSYNSPLHF.

The gene calls are TRBV29-1 and TRBJ1-2; 10 bases agree with TRBD1. Trimming removed 3 bases from V and 4 bases from J; junction bases left unmatched: 8. Per the germline V gene, CDR1 is SQVTM and CDR2 is ANQGSEA. This CDR3 region has 15 residues. The CDR3 DNA sequence: TGCAGCGTTGAGCCCGGGACAGGGGCCCGCTATGGCTACACCTTC. This translates into CSVEPGTGARYGYTF.

This chain connects TRBV7-3 to TRBJ2-7; weak D call: TRBD2 (5 bases). The CDR3 contains 14 residues. The ends were cut back, 5 bases at V and 4 bases at J, with 15 bases in the middle. Germline V gene sequence: CDR1 SGHTA, CDR2 FQGTGA. Written as DNA, the CDR3 is TGTGCCAGCAGCGGAGGCGGACCGCAATACGAGCAGTACTTC. This codes for CASSGGGPQYEQYF.

The chain recombines TRBV7-9 with TRBJ2-5; 8 nucleotides line up with TRBD2. Germline assignment: CDR1 SEHNR and CDR2 FQNEAQ (reference sequence). Trimming at V came to 5 bases and at J to 3 bases, leaving 8 bases not matched to a gene. The CDR3 totals 15 residues. The CDR3 DNA sequence: TGTGCCAGCAGCGACAGACTAGCGCATGAAGAGACCCAGTACTTC. Its translation is CASSDRLAHEETQYF.

The rearrangement links TRBV30 to TRBJ1-2, with D tentatively TRBD1 (6 bases). The CDR3 runs to 13 residues. V gave up 4 bases and J gave up 4 bases, with 13 bases separating them. Per germline, CDR1 GTSNPN and CDR2 SVGIG (reference sequence). The chain's CDR3 is CAWNPPGVYGYTF. The CDR3 DNA reads as TGTGCCTGGAATCCCCCAGGGGTCTATGGCTACACCTTC. Complete variable domain (other parts from reference TRBV30 and TRBJ1-2): SQTIHQWPATLVQPVGSPLSLECTVEGTSNPNLYWYRQAAGRGLQLLFYSVGIGQISSEVPQNLSASRPQDRQFILSSKKLLLSDSGFYLCAWNPPGVYGYTFGSGTRLTVV.

The chain carries TRBV18 and TRBJ2-7; TRBD1 matches at 7 bases. Trimming removed 6 bases from V and 3 bases from J; junction bases left unmatched: 5. This CDR3 has 13 residues. Germline V gene sequence: CDR1 KGHSH, CDR2 LQKENI. The CDR3, as DNA: TGTGCCAGCTCCCCGGGACAGCTCTACGAGCAGTACTTC. Translated: CASSPGQLYEQYF.

This chain connects TRBV19 to TRBJ2-7; 8 bases are a match to TRBD1. The CDR3 contains 15 residues. CDR1 and CDR2 (germline): LNHDA, SQIVND (reference sequence). Losses at the gene ends were 6 bases for V and 3 bases for J; bases not matched to a gene: 10. The CDR3 nucleotides read TGTGCCAGTAGCCCCGGGACAGGTCCCCTCTACGAGCAGTACTTC. Encoded protein: CASSPGTGPLYEQYF.